These 13 T cell receptor beta chains were all obtained from the same sample, sequenced in a study of T cells in Graves' hyperthyroidism and ophthalmopathy. The TCR beta CDR3 regions underwent amplification using RNA transcripts as the source. The HTBI primer set served for first-round RT-PCR of the TCR CDR3. TCRdb analysed the multiplex PCR reads with MiXCR anew, one entry per CDR3 protein. The profile shows approximately 640,000 distinct CDR3 sequences, 15% to 20% of them singletons. Sequenced material: blood. The receptor set was obtained from a man in his fifties with Graves' hyperthyroidism.

V gene TRBV7-2 combines with J gene TRBJ2-5; maybe TRBD2 (7 bases). Germline V gene lookup returns CDR1 SGHTA and CDR2 FQGNSA. V gave up 5 bases and J gave up 4 bases, with 23 bases separating them. This CDR3 contains 17 residues. The CDR3 loop is CASSGGGGGASGETQYF. The CDR3 DNA is TGTGCCAGCAGCGGGGGGGGGGGGGGGGCGAGTGGAGAGACCCAGTACTTC.

This clonotype came up a few times. The chain carries TRBV4-1 and TRBJ2-2; possibly TRBD2 for D (5 bases). CDR3 length: 16 amino acids. The germline gives CDR1 MGHRA, CDR2 YSYEKL. V shed 1 base and J shed 5 bases, with 14 bases lying between them. This chain's CDR3 is CASSQVRGALTGELFF. CDR3 nucleotides: TGCGCCAGCAGCCAAGTCCGGGGAGCTTTGACCGGGGAGCTGTTTTTT.

This clonotype has only a few counts. V and J are TRBV7-9 and TRBJ2-2; TRBD2 might be the D (5 bases). Germline V gene lookup returns CDR1 SEHNR and CDR2 FQNEAQ (reference sequence). CDR3 size: 15 residues. V shed 7 bases and J shed 1 base, with 13 bases lying between them. The chain's CDR3 is CASTPWGENTGELFF. DNA for the CDR3: TGTGCCAGCACCCCCTGGGGAGAGAACACCGGGGAGCTGTTTTTT.

This clonotype was observed many times. The gene calls are TRBV2 and TRBJ1-1, with D uncertain. V lost 11 bases and J 8 bases, leaving 15 bases between the germline ends. The CDR3 totals 11 residues. CDR1 and CDR2 from the germline V gene are SNHLY and FYNNEI. The CDR3 protein is CACEKAAEAFF. The CDR3, as DNA: TGTGCCTGCGAGAAGGCCGCCGAAGCTTTCTTT.

This sequence joins TRBV18 and TRBJ1-1, with no clear D. Between the trimmed V and J ends, which lost 3 bases and 5 bases, there was a span of 13 bases. The CDR3 contains 14 residues. The germline CDR1 and CDR2 sequences are KGHSH and LQKENI. The DNA of the CDR3 is TGTGCCAGCTCACCTTACACTTCGAGGACTGAAGCTTTCTTT. Translation: CASSPYTSRTEAFF.

The chain employs TRBV7-9 and TRBJ2-1; 7 positions match TRBD2. The ends lost 6 bases at V and 15 bases at J; junction bases unmatched: 8. Looked up from germline, CDR1 is SEHNR and CDR2 is FQNEAQ (reference sequence). This CDR3 spans 11 amino acids. The CDR3 loop reads CASRLAFEWFF. The CDR3 DNA is TGTGCCAGCAGACTAGCGTTTGAGTGGTTCTTC.

This clonotype was counted many times. V is TRBV7-2 and J is TRBJ2-1; the match to TRBD2 covers 12 bases. Germline-derived CDR1 and CDR2 are SGHTA and FQGNSA. V was pared by 4 bases and J by 4 bases, with 2 bases of the junction left unmatched. The CDR3 has 15 residues. This CDR3 is CASSYGTSGYNEQFF. CDR3 nucleotides: TGTGCCAGCAGCTATGGGACTAGCGGGTACAATGAGCAGTTCTTC.

This clonotype was observed many times. This chain uses TRBV7-3 with TRBJ2-7, with D maybe TRBD2 (6 bases). This CDR3 has 13 residues. Germline V gene data show CDR1 as SGHTA and CDR2 as FQGTGA. V was clipped by 5 bases and J by 6 bases, with 14 bases between them. DNA of the CDR3: TGTGCCAGCAGCCCAACCGGGACTCTCGAGCAGTACTTC. The encoded protein is CASSPTGTLEQYF.

The count of this clonotype is one. V is TRBV20-1 and J is TRBJ2-7, with D tentatively TRBD1 (6 bases). Germline-derived CDR1 and CDR2 are DFQATT and SNEGSKA (reference sequence). This CDR3 is 18 amino acids long. V was shortened by 1 base and J by 0 bases, with 22 bases between the two germline ends. This chain's CDR3 is CSARGHISLDRHSYEQYF. Here the CDR3 DNA reads TGCAGTGCTAGAGGCCACATAAGCTTAGACAGGCACTCCTACGAGCAGTACTTC.

This clonotype was seen only a few times. V usage is TRBV7-9 and J usage is TRBJ2-1; 7 nucleotides line up with TRBD1. Germline V CDR1 and CDR2: SEHNR, FQNEAQ (reference sequence). The V segment lost 6 bases and the J segment 4 bases; nucleotides outside the gene matches: 12. This CDR3 comprises 16 residues. Here the CDR3 DNA reads TGTGCCAGCAGGTCTGGCCGGGACAGACTATACAATGAGCAGTTCTTC. Encoded protein: CASRSGRDRLYNEQFF.

In this sample, this clonotype turned up many times. The chain has TRBV20-1 and TRBJ2-2, with D tentatively TRBD1 (5 bases). CDR1 and CDR2 from the germline V gene are DFQATT and SNEGSKA (reference sequence). The CDR3 length is 14 residues. V was clipped by 4 bases and J by 5 bases, with 14 bases between them. Here the CDR3 reads CSAIRGAGTGELFF. The CDR3 DNA sequence: TGCAGTGCTATTCGTGGGGCTGGGACCGGGGAGCTGTTTTTT.

This clonotype was seen many times. This chain uses TRBV2 with TRBJ2-7; D is unclear. Between the trimmed V and J ends, which lost 8 bases and 2 bases, there was a span of 13 bases. CDR3 length equals 13 residues. Germline CDR1 reads SNHLY; CDR2 reads FYNNEI. CDR3 in DNA: TGTGCCAGCCTCCCGACTGCCCCCTACGAGCAGTACTTC. Translating gives CASLPTAPYEQYF.

This clonotype was seen at least ten times. The chain is built from TRBV6-1 and TRBJ2-7, with D possibly matching TRBD2 (5 bases). V lost 1 base and J 3 bases, leaving 13 bases between the germline ends. The germline V gene has CDR1 MNHNS and CDR2 SASEGT. The CDR3 length is 15 residues. The CDR3 nucleotides are TGTGCCAGCAGTGAAGAGGTAGGACTTTTCTACGAGCAGTACTTC. Amino acids: CASSEEVGLFYEQYF.